The 19 T cell receptor beta chains below were found in one sample sequenced in a study of tumor-infiltrating lymphocytes in glioblastoma multiforme (dated by TCRdb to 2017 to 2019). The sample was run on an Illumina HiSeq 2500. A modified ARM-PCR protocol with multiple V-beta primers and a C-beta primer was used to build TCRB libraries from RNA via three nested multiplex PCR rounds. TCRdb trimmed the raw reads at Q25, called clones with MiXCR and kept productive beta chains. Each entry is one CDR3 protein sequence, shown with its most common DNA and genes. The sample records 30,000 or so distinct CDR3 sequences, 50% to 75% of which are singletons. Around 34% of the sample is held by the ten biggest clonotypes. Sequenced material: brain tumor tissue. All receptors derive from a male donor with glioblastoma.

Of note for this clonotype: One junction end does not reproduce the germline sequence, and a read error may be involved. The chain has TRBV12-3 or TRBV12-4 and TRBJ2-4, with D unclear. The length of the CDR3 is 17 residues. The CDR3: CVSSFFPTQLAKNIQYF. The CDR3, as DNA: TGTGTCAGCAGTTTCTTCCCGACTCAACTAGCCAAAAACATTCAGTACTTC.

Points on this clonotype: In this CDR3 the conserved last residue, phenylalanine or tryptophan, is missing, so a read error is likely. The rearrangement joins TRBV20-1 to TRBJ1-6; 7 nucleotides align to TRBD1. The ends lost 4 bases at V and 7 bases at J; junction bases unmatched: 16. This CDR3 comprises 17 residues. CDR1 and CDR2 (germline): DFQATT, SNEGSKA (reference sequence). The CDR3 DNA is TGCAGTGCTATGGCCGGAAAAGGGGGCGCTCAGAATTCACCCCTCCACCTT. Translation: CSAMAGKGGAQNSPLHL.

The sample holds a few counts of this clonotype. A clone one base away is much larger, so this may be a read error. This rearrangement joins TRBV6-1 to TRBJ2-5, with 14 bases matching TRBD2. With 10 bases clipped from V and 3 bases from J, the junction kept 7 bases outside the gene matches. Germline V CDR1 and CDR2: MNHNS, SASEGT. The CDR3 is 15 residues long. CDR3 coding DNA: TGTGCCAACAGCAGACTAGCGGGAGGGGAAGAGACCCAGTACTTC. Translated, it gives CANSRLAGGEETQYF.

The CDR3 is CASSGWLADTQYF. The CDR3 nucleotides read TGTGCCAGCAGCGGGTGGCTGGCAGATACGCAGTATTTT. This sequence joins TRBV6-5 and TRBJ2-3; D remains unclear. This CDR3 spans 13 amino acids. In germline, CDR1 is MNHEY, CDR2 SVGAGI. Trimming cost V 6 bases and J 4 bases, with 11 bases left between them.

This clonotype was detected once. V gene TRBV4-1 combines with J gene TRBJ1-1; D call uncertain. Germline V gene sequence: CDR1 MGHRA, CDR2 YSYEKL. This CDR3 has 13 residues. CDR3 residues: CVSSQEISTEAFF. The CDR3 DNA sequence: TGCGTAAGTAGCCAAGAGATTTCGACTGAAGCTTTCTTT.

By its share, this clonotype is medium-sized. CDR3 in DNA: TGTGCCAGCAGCTTAGCGGGTAGCTCCTACAATGAGCAGTTCTTC. Translation gives CASSLAGSSYNEQFF. J is TRBJ2-1 and V is TRBV11-2; D call uncertain. Per germline, CDR1 SGHAT and CDR2 FQNNGV. The V gene lost 1 base and the J gene lost 0 bases, with 7 bases spanning the gap. This CDR3 has 15 residues.

The chain combines TRBV7-9 with TRBJ1-2; D not certain. V was clipped by 5 bases and J by 5 bases, with 12 bases between them. Germline V gene sequence: CDR1 SEHNR, CDR2 FQNEAQ (reference sequence). CDR3 length: 13 residues. CDR3 sequence: CASSLVDKYGYTF. The CDR3 nucleotides read TGTGCCAGCAGCCTGGTGGATAAATATGGCTACACCTTC.

V is TRBV10-2 and J is TRBJ1-5; the match to TRBD1 covers 8 bases. CDR1 is WSHSY, CDR2 SAAADI, per germline. The trim removed 6 bases at V and 13 bases at J, leaving 17 bases unmatched. CDR3 length: 15 residues. The CDR3 is CASRPLATGDHPQHF. CDR3 bases: TGCGCCAGCAGGCCCTTGGCGACAGGGGATCACCCTCAGCATTTT.

With respect to this clonotype: Its ends do not fully match the called genes, so a read error is possible. This rearrangement joins TRBV6-4 to TRBJ2-2; the match to TRBD1 covers 7 bases. The germline V gene encodes CDR1 MRHNA and CDR2 SNTAGT. The CDR3 is 16 amino acids. This CDR3 reads CASSPVGTVSTWELSF. The CDR3 DNA is TGTGCCAGCAGCCCCGTAGGGACAGTTAGCACCTGGGAGCTGTCTTTT.

Comment on this clonotype: Just one base apart from a much larger clone, this may be a read error. The rearrangement joins TRBV12-3 or TRBV12-4 to TRBJ2-2; TRBD1 matches 8 bases. The CDR3 extends over 15 amino acids. CDR3 sequence: CASSLRGLGTRELFF. The CDR3 region has the DNA TGTGCCAGCAGTCTCAGGGGGCTGGGCACCAGGGAGCTGTTTTTT.

With regard to this clonotype: The junction and the germline gene differ at one end; a read error may be behind it. The chain combines TRBV28 with TRBJ1-4; D remains ambiguous. Germline loops: CDR1 MDHEN, CDR2 SYDVKM. CDR3 size: 15 residues. CDR3 coding DNA: TGTGCCAGCAGTCTAACGGGCACTGGGCTTTTAAAACTGTTCTTT. Its translation is CASSLTGTGLLKLFF. Full variable domain (outside the CDR3, taken from reference TRBV28 and TRBJ1-4): DVKVTQSSRYLVKRTGEKVFLECVQDMDHENMFWYRQDPGLGLRLIYFSYDVKMKEKGDIPEGYSVSREKKERFSLILESASTNQTSMYLCASSLTGTGLLKLFFGSGTQLSVL.

This clonotype was seen ten or more times. This chain links TRBV5-1 with TRBJ1-4; 10 nucleotides line up with TRBD1. Germline trimming cut 4 bases from V and 7 bases from J; bases unmatched to any gene: 4. The CDR3 loop spans 14 amino acids. CDR1 and CDR2 (germline): SGHRS, YFSETQ. The CDR3 nucleotides are TGCGCCAGCAGCCGACAGGGGGCGGGTGAAAAACTGTTTTTT. Its translation: CASSRQGAGEKLFF.

In the case of this clonotype: In this CDR3 the conserved last residue, phenylalanine or tryptophan, is missing, so a read error is likely. The chain carries TRBV20-1 and TRBJ2-5; 12 bases align to TRBD2. Germline lookup yields CDR1 DFQATT and CDR2 SNEGSKA (reference sequence). The CDR3 extends over 14 amino acids. The V segment lost 3 bases and the J segment 7 bases; nucleotides outside the gene matches: 6. The CDR3: CSASRLAGAGTQYY. For the CDR3, the DNA is TGCAGTGCTAGTAGACTAGCGGGAGCAGGGACCCAGTACTAC.

The J gene is TRBJ2-5, the V gene TRBV29-1, with D tentatively TRBD1 (8 bases). Germline V gene data show CDR1 as SQVTM and CDR2 as ANQGSEA. The length of the CDR3 is 14 residues. CDR3 coding DNA: TGCACTATTCCAGCGGGGACAGGTTCGGAGACCCAGTACTTC. Protein sequence: CTIPAGTGSETQYF.

This clonotype has only a few counts. V gene TRBV18 combines with J gene TRBJ2-1; possible D gene TRBD2, 6 bases. The germline gives CDR1 KGHSH, CDR2 LQKENI. Trimming cost V 3 bases and J 9 bases, with 12 bases left between them. The CDR3 is made up of 13 amino acids. For the CDR3, the DNA is TGTGCCAGCTCACCGACTAGTTCGGGTGAGCAGTTCTTC. Translated, it gives CASSPTSSGEQFF. The whole variable domain, remainder taken from reference TRBV18 and TRBJ2-1, is NAGVMQNPRHLVRRRGQEARLRCSPMKGHSHVYWYRQLPEEGLKFMVYLQKENIIDESGMPKERFSAEFPKEGPSILRIQQVVRGDSAAYFCASSPTSSGEQFFGPGTRLTVL.

This clonotype has at least ten counts. The V and J genes are TRBV28 and TRBJ2-3, with D perhaps TRBD1 (6 bases). The CDR3 totals 12 residues. Trimming removed 10 bases from V and 5 bases from J, with 13 bases in between. Germline values: CDR1 MDHEN, CDR2 SYDVKM. CDR3 DNA sequence: TGTGCCACCCTCTGGGGGCAAGATACGCAGTATTTT. Translating it yields CATLWGQDTQYF.

This clonotype has a count of ten or more. The V gene is TRBV7-9, the J gene TRBJ2-7, with 11 bases lining up with TRBD2. J gave up 3 bases and V 5 bases, and 6 bases lay outside the gene matches. The CDR3 has 15 amino acids. Germline CDR1 and CDR2: SEHNR and FQNEAQ (reference sequence). The CDR3 reads CASSGTSGSNYEQYF. In nucleotides, the CDR3 is TGTGCCAGCAGCGGCACTAGCGGGAGTAACTACGAGCAGTACTTC.

This clonotype appeared a few times. The CDR3 DNA is TGTGCCAGCTCACTGGGACGGACCTCACAAGAGACCCAGTACTTC. Protein sequence: CASSLGRTSQETQYF. This chain joins TRBV18 and TRBJ2-5; D is possibly TRBD1 or TRBD2 (5 bases each). CDR1 is KGHSH and CDR2 is LQKENI in the germline V gene. The V end lost 4 bases, the J end lost 2 bases, and 14 bases lay between the germline ends. The CDR3 has 15 residues.

A word on this clonotype: An end of the junction does not agree with germline; a read error may underlie this. This CDR3 is CASSPGRIQPQHF. CDR3 in DNA: TGTGCCAGCAGCCCGGGTCGGATTCAGCCCCAGCACTTT. This sequence joins TRBV5-6 and TRBJ1-5; D uncertain. This CDR3 has 13 amino acids. From germline, CDR1 is SGHDT and CDR2 YYEEEE.